The rows below give T cell receptor beta chains drawn from one sample of a study of T cell responses to AZD1222 COVID-19 vaccine. This table comes from immunoSEQ multiplex PCR, and its TCRdb copy is limited to in-frame clones, with some not included. This table holds 110,000 to 150,000 clones, about 93% found once. Sequenced here: peripheral blood, sampled on day 0 of AZD1222 vaccination. The receptors derive from an adult in good health. CDR3s include the opening cysteine and the closing phenylalanine or tryptophan. A D gene is named only where the DNA matches it firmly. Clone size is stated in some rows and not others, as once, few, many or a class when expanded.

J: TRBJ1-3
V: TRBV19
size: NA
D: NA
DNA: TGTGCCAGTAGCGGCTCGGCTGGAAACACCATATATTTT
CDR3: CASSGSAGNTIYF

J: TRBJ2-5
V: TRBV3-1/TRBV3-2
size: NA
D: NA
DNA: TGTGCCAGCAGCCAAGATCTTGCGACCCAAGAGACCCAGTACTTC
CDR3: CASSQDLATQETQYF

J: TRBJ1-5
V: TRBV28
size: NA
D: NA
DNA: TGTGCCAGCAGCCCCGTGGAGGAGGGCAATCAGCCCCAGCATTTT
CDR3: CASSPVEEGNQPQHF

J: TRBJ2-7
V: TRBV28
size: NA
D: NA
DNA: TGTGCCAGCAGACAAAGGCGCTCCTACGAGCAGTACTTC
CDR3: CASRQRRSYEQYF

J: TRBJ1-3
V: TRBV30
size: few
D: TRBD1
DNA: TGTGCCTGGAAAGGCGAGGGGGCGTTAGGAAACACCATATATTTT
CDR3: CAWKGEGALGNTIYF

J: TRBJ1-1
V: TRBV19
size: NA
D: TRBD1
DNA: TGTGCCAGTAGTTTGCAAACCGGGACAGGGGGCAATGAAGCTTTCTTT
CDR3: CASSLQTGTGGNEAFF

J: TRBJ2-7
V: TRBV7-6
size: NA
D: TRBD1
DNA: TGTGCCAGCAGCTTAGTCGGTTTTGGACAGGGACGGCTCGAGCAGTACTTC
CDR3: CASSLVGFGQGRLEQYF

J: TRBJ2-3
V: TRBV5-1
size: few
D: TRBD2
DNA: TGCGCCAGCAGCCCTAGCGGGAGGGCCGAGACAGATACGCAGTATTTT
CDR3: CASSPSGRAETDTQYF

J: TRBJ2-5
V: TRBV6-5
size: NA
D: NA
DNA: TGTGCCAGCAGTTACTTGGGGGGGCGAGAGACCCAGTACTTC
CDR3: CASSYLGGRETQYF

J: TRBJ2-7
V: TRBV5-1
size: NA
D: TRBD1
DNA: TGCGCCAGCAGCCGGGACAGAGCCTACGAGCAGTACTTC
CDR3: CASSRDRAYEQYF

J: TRBJ2-7
V: TRBV2
size: NA
D: NA
DNA: TGTGCCAGCACACAAAGCTACGAGCAGTACTTC
CDR3: CASTQSYEQYF

J: TRBJ2-7
V: TRBV5-1
size: NA
D: NA
DNA: TGCGCCAGCAGCTTGACAAGGGGAGGCGAGCAGTACTTC
CDR3: CASSLTRGGEQYF

J: TRBJ2-7
V: TRBV27
size: NA
D: NA
DNA: TGTGCCAGCCGACCCTTCCAGGCAGGGGCCGAGCAGTACTTC
CDR3: CASRPFQAGAEQYF

J: TRBJ2-2
V: TRBV2
size: NA
D: TRBD1
DNA: TGTGCCACCCTCGTGGACAGGGGGAACACCGGGGAGCTGTTTTTT
CDR3: CATLVDRGNTGELFF

J: TRBJ1-1
V: TRBV19
size: NA
D: NA
DNA: TGTGCCAGTAGTATTAGTGGGTACACTGAAGCTTTCTTT
CDR3: CASSISGYTEAFF